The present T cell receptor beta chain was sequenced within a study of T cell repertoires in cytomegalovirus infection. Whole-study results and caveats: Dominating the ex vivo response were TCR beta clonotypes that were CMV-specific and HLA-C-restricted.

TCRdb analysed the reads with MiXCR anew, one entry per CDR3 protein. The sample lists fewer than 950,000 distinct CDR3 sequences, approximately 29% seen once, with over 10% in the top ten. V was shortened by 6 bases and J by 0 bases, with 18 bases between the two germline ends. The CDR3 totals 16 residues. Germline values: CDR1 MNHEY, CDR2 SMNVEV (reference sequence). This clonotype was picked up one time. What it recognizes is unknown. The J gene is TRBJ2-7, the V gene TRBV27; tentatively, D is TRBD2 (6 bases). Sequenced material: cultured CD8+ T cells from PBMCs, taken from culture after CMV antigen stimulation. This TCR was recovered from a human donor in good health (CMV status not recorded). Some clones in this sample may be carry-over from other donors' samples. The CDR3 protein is CASRGGGKGLSYEQYV. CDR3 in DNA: TGTGCCAGCAGGGGTGGAGGGAAAGGGCTCTCCTACGAGCAGTACGTC.